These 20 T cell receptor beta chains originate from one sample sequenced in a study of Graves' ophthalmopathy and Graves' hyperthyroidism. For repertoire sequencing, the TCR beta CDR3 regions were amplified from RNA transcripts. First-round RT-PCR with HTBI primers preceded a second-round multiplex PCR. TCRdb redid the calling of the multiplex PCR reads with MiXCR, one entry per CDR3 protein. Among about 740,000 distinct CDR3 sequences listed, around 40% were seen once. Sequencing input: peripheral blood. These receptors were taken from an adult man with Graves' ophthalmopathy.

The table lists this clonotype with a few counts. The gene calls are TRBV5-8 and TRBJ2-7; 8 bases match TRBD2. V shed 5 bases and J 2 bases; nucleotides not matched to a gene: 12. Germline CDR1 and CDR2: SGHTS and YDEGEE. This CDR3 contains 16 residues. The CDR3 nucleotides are TGTGCCAGCAGGGAAGATATAGCGGGGTTAACCTACGAGCAGTACTTC. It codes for CASREDIAGLTYEQYF.

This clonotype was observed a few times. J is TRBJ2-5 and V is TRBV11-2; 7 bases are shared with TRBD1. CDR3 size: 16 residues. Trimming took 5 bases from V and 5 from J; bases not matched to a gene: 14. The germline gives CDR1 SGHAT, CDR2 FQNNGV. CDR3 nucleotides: TGTGCCAGCAGCAAAAGGACAGGAGTTGGATTTGAGACCCAGTACTTC. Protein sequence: CASSKRTGVGFETQYF.

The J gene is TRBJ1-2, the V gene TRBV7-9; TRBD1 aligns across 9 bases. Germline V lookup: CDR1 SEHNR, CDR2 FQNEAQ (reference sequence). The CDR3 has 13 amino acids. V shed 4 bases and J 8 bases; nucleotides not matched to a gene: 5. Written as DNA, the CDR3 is TGTGCCAGCAGCTCCTCAGGGACAGGGGGCTACACCTTC. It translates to CASSSSGTGGYTF.

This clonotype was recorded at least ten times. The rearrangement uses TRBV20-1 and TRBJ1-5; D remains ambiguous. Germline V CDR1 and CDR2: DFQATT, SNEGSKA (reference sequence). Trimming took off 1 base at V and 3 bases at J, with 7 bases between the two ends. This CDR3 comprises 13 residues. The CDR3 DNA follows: TGCAGTGCTAGAGGCAGATACAATCAGCCCCAGCATTTT. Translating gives CSARGRYNQPQHF.

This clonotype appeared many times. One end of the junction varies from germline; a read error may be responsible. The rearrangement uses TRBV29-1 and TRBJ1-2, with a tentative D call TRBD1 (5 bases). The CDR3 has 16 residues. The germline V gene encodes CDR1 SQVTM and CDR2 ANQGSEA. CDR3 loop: CSVQEPGSKGQNGYTF. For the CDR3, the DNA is TGCAGCGTTCAAGAACCCGGGAGCAAGGGGCAAAATGGCTACACCTTC.

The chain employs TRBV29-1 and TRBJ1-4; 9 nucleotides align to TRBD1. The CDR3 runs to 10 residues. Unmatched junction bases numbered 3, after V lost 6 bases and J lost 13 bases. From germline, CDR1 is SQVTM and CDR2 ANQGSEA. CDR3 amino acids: CSVMGQGLFF. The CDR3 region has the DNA TGCAGCGTGATGGGACAGGGACTGTTTTTT. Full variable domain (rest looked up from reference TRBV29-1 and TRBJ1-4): SAVISQKPSRDICQRGTSLTIQCQVDSQVTMMFWYRQQPGQSLTLIATANQGSEATYESGFVIDKFPISRPNLTFSTLTVSNMSPEDSSIYLCSVMGQGLFFGSGTQLSVL.

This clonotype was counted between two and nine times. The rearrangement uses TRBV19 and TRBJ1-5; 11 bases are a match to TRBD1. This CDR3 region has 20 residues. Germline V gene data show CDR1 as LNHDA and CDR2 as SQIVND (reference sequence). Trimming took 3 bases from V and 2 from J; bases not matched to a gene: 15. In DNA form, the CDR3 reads TGTGCCAGTAGTATTTATTTGATCGGACAGGGGGCTTTGGGCAATCAGCCCCAGCATTTT. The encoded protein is CASSIYLIGQGALGNQPQHF.

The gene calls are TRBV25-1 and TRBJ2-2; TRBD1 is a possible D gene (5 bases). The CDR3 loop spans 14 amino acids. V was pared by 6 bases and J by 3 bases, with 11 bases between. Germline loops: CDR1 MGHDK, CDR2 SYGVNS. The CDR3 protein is CASSQDSHTGELFF. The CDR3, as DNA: TGTGCCAGCAGCCAAGACAGTCACACCGGGGAGCTGTTTTTT. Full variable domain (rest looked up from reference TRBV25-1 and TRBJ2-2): EADIYQTPRYLVIGTGKKITLECSQTMGHDKMYWYQQDPGMELHLIHYSYGVNSTEKGDLSSESTVSRIRTEHFPLTLESARPSHTSQYLCASSQDSHTGELFFGEGSRLTVL.

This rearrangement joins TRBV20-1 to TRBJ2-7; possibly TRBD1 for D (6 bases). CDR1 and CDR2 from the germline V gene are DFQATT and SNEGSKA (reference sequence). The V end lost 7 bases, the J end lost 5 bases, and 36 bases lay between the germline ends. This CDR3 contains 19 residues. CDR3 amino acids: CSVRPPITLVQGVGDEQYF. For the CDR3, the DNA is TGCAGTGTGCGCCCTCCTATAACTCTAGTACAGGGAGTAGGCGACGAGCAGTACTTC.

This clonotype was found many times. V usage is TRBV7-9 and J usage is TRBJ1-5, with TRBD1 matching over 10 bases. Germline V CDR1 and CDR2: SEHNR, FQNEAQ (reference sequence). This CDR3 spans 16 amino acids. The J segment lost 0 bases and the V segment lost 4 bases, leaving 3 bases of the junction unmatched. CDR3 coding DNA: TGTGCCAGCAGCTCGGGACAGGGGAATAGCAATCAGCCCCAGCATTTT. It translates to CASSSGQGNSNQPQHF.

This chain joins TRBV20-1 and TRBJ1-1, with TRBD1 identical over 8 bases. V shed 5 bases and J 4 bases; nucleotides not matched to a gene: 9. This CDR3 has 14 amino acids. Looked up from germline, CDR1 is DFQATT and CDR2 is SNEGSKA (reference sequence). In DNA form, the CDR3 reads TGCAGTGCTCTGGGGATTACAGGGGGCACTGAAGCTTTCTTT. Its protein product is CSALGITGGTEAFF.

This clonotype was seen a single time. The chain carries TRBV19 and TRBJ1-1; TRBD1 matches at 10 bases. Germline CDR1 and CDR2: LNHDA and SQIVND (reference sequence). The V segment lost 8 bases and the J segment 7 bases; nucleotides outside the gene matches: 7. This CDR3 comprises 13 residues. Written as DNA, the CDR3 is TGTGCCAGTCGCTGGACAGGGGGGCATGAAGCTTTCTTT. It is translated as CASRWTGGHEAFF.

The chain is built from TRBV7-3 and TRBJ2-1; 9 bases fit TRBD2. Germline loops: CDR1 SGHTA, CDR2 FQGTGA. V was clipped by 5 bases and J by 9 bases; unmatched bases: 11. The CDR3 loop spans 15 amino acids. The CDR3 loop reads CASSPSGTSNSEQFF. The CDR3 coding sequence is TGTGCCAGCAGCCCTAGCGGGACTTCAAATAGTGAGCAGTTCTTC. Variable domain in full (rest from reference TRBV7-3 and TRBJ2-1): GAGVSQTPSNKVTEKGKYVELRCDPISGHTALYWYRQSLGQGPEFLIYFQGTGAADDSGLPNDRFFAVRPEGSVSTLKIQRTERGDSAVYLCASSPSGTSNSEQFFGPGTRLTVL.

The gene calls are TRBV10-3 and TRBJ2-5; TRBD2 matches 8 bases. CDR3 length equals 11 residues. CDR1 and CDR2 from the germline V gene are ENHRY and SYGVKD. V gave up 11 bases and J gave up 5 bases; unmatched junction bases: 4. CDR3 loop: CALAGGETQYF. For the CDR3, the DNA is TGTGCCCTGGCGGGAGGCGAGACCCAGTACTTC.

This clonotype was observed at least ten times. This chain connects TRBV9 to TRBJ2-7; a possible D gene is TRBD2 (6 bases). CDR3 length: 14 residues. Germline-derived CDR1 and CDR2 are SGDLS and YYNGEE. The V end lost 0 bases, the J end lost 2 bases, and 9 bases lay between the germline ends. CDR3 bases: TGTGCCAGCAGCGTAGCTAGCGAAGCCTACGAGCAGTACTTC. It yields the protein CASSVASEAYEQYF.

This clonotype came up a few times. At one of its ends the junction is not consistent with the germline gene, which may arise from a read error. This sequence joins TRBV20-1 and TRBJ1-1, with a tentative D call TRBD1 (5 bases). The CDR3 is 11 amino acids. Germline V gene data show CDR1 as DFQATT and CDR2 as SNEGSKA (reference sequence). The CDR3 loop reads CSARARAGQNF. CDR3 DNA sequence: TGCAGTGCTCGTGCCCGGGCAGGGCAGAACTTT.

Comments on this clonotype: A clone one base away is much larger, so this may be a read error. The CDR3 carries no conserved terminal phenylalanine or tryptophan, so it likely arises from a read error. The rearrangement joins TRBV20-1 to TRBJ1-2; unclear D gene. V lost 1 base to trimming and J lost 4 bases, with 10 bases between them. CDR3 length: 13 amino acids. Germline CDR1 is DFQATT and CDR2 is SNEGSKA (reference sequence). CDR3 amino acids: CSARGSGVYGYTS. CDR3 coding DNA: TGCAGTGCTAGAGGGAGTGGAGTCTATGGCTACACCTCC.

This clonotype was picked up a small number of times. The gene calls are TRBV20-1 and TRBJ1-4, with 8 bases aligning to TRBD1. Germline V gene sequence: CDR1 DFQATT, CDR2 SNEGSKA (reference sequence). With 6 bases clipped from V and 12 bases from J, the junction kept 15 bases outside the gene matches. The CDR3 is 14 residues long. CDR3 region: CSAEPRGQDFELFF. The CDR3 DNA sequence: TGCAGTGCCGAACCCAGGGGGCAGGATTTTGAACTGTTTTTT.

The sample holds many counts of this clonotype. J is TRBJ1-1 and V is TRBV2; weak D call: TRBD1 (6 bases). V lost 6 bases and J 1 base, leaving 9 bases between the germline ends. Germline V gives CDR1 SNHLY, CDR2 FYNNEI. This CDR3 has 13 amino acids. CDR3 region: CASRLGQNTEAFF. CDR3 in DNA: TGTGCCAGCAGATTGGGACAGAACACTGAAGCTTTCTTT.

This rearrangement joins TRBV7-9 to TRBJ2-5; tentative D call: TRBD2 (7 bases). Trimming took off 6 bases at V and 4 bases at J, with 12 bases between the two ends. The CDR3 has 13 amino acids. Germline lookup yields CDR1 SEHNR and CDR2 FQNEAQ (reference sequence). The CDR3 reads CASRPGGPETQYF. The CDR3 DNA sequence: TGTGCCAGCAGGCCGGGGGGCCCAGAGACCCAGTACTTC.